The text below deals with one T cell receptor (beta chain). The antigen is not known. The sample's treatment: oral pan-JAK inhibitor, 5-10 mg twice daily. These data come from a study of CD8+ T cells in alopecia areata. Study summary: Treated patients took oral tofacitinib at 5 to 10 mg twice daily.

The authors extracted RNA and reverse transcribed it into cDNA as the sequencing template. Repertoires were generated with immunoSEQ multiplex PCR, while TCRdb's copy carries only in-frame clones and drops some. Altogether some 150,000 clones are present, about four fifths being singletons, with the ten largest covering 20% to 25%. V was pared by 5 bases and J by 6 bases, with 12 bases of the junction left unmatched. Germline V gene data show CDR1 as LNHDA and CDR2 as SQIVND (reference sequence). The CDR3 has 15 amino acids. Findings and caveats of the study: Significant decreases in scalp clonality and expanded CD8+ clones followed tofacitinib treatment. Links between baseline CD8+ expansion and response need larger treated cohorts. Between patients, shared TCR sequences were less clear than in mice. This was possibly due in part to HLA diversity in the patient population.

This TCR derives from a human donor with alopecia areata. The input for sequencing was CD8+ T cells sorted from blood, taken at week 4, from a patient treated with tofacitinib. V is TRBV19 and J is TRBJ1-2; 7 nucleotides line up with TRBD1. CDR3 protein: CASSYWDAGTDGYTF. The CDR3 region has the DNA TGTGCCAGTAGTTATTGGGACGCCGGGACAGATGGCTACACCTTC.